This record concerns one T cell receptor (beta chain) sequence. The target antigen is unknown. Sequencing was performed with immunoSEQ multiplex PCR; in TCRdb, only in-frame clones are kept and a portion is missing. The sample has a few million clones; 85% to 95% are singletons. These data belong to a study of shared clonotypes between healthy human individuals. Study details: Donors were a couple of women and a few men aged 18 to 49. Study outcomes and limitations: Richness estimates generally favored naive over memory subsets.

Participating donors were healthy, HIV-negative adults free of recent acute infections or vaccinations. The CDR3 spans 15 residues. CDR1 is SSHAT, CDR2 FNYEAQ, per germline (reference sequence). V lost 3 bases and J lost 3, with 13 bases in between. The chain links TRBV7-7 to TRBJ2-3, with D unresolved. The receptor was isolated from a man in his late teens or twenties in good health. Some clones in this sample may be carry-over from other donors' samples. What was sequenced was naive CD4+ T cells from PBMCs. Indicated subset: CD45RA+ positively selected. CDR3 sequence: CASSFGVQETDTQYF. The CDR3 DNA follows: TGTGCCAGCAGCTTCGGAGTTCAGGAAACAGATACGCAGTATTTT.